Many counts were recorded for the clone carrying this TCR beta chain. The antigen is not known. One end of the junction is discordant with germline, which a read error may explain. Diagnosis relied on clinical symptoms, serum thyroxine and TRAb, thyroid ultrasound and orbital computed tomography. The data stem from a study of T cells in Graves' hyperthyroidism and ophthalmopathy. Study-wide results and limits: Researchers found most expanded thyroid clonotypes above 0.001 in blood as well.

The CDR3 runs 13 residues. Germline CDR1 KGHSH, CDR2 LQKENI. RNA transcripts were the template for amplifying TCR beta CDR3 regions. The HTBI primer set was used in a first-round RT-PCR of the TCR CDR3. Each CDR3 protein is one row after TCRdb ran MiXCR on the multiplex PCR reads. This table has fewer than 450,000 distinct CDR3 sequences, about a sixth appearing once. The J gene is TRBJ2-5, the V gene TRBV18; D possibly corresponds to TRBD1 (5 bases). Sequencing used blood. The TCR was taken from a woman under 40 with Graves' hyperthyroidism that later progressed to Graves' ophthalmopathy. The CDR3 protein is CASSPGQQVTQYF. CDR3 coding DNA: TGTGCCAGCTCACCAGGACAACAAGTGACCCAGTACTTC.